This entry describes one T cell receptor beta chain. What it recognizes is unknown. V gave up 7 bases and J gave up 5 bases, with 12 bases separating them. The germline V gene has CDR1 MDHEN and CDR2 SYDVKM. The CDR3 extends over 13 amino acids. This specimen belongs to a study of shared clonotypes between healthy human individuals. Study observations and caveats: Researchers sampled only blood; tissue repertoires likely differ.

Libraries were prepared by immunoSEQ multiplex PCR; TCRdb keeps only in-frame clonotypes and omits some of them. This sample has 2,500,000 or so clones, with just over 90% found just once. The source of this sequence is a man between 18 and 29 years old in good health. Sequencing was done on a sample of naive CD4+ T cells sorted from blood. Subset noted: CD45RA+ positively selected. This chain connects TRBV28 to TRBJ2-1; D gene uncertain. The chain's CDR3 is CASKFRWDNEQFF. Written as DNA, the CDR3 is TGTGCCAGCAAATTCCGCTGGGACAATGAGCAGTTCTTC.